The 10 T cell receptor beta chains below come from one sample, sequenced in a study of cytomegalovirus exposure and HLA in healthy donors. Vbeta (60) and Jbeta (13) primers were used in the PCR. Sequenced by immunoSEQ multiplex PCR; TCRdb stores in-frame clones only, minus some. The table has a few hundred thousand clones, approximately 80% seen once; the top ten hold 2.5% to 3.5%. Material for sequencing was PBMCs. The origin of the receptors is a young man in good health and CMV-seronegative.

The genes are TRBV11-1 and TRBJ1-1; TRBD1 matches at 8 bases. Germline V gene lookup returns CDR1 SGHAT and CDR2 FQDESV (reference sequence). V was clipped by 6 bases and J by 4 bases; unmatched bases: 7. The CDR3 sequence is 14 residues long. CDR3 loop: CASSRTGFGTEAFF. Here the CDR3 DNA reads TGTGCCAGCAGTCGGACAGGGTTCGGCACTGAAGCTTTCTTT. Using reference TRBV11-1 and TRBJ1-1 for the parts outside the CDR3, the full variable domain is EAEVAQSPRYKITEKSQAVAFWCDPISGHATLYWYRQILGQGPELLVQFQDESVVDDSQLPKDRFSAERLKGVDSTLKIQPAELGDSAMYLCASSRTGFGTEAFFGQGTRLTVV.

CDR3 protein: CASSLGTGGVETQYF. The CDR3 DNA reads as TGTGCCAGCAGCTTAGGGACAGGTGGAGTGGAGACCCAGTACTTC. The gene calls are TRBV5-6 and TRBJ2-5, with 8 bases that match TRBD1. The junction had 8 bases not matched to a gene; V was cut back by 2 bases and J by 5 bases. Germline CDR1 reads SGHDT; CDR2 reads YYEEEE. This CDR3 is 15 amino acids long.

The chain has TRBV6-5 and TRBJ1-6, with D tentatively TRBD1 (6 bases). V was clipped by 0 bases and J by 5 bases, with 11 bases between them. Germline V CDR1 and CDR2: MNHEY, SVGAGI. This CDR3 comprises 16 residues. CDR3 residues: CASSYSGQGNNSPLHF. DNA of the CDR3: TGTGCCAGCAGTTACTCGGGGCAGGGGAATAATTCACCCCTCCACTTT.

This chain connects TRBV28 to TRBJ1-4; 10 bases are a match to TRBD1. Germline V gene sequence: CDR1 MDHEN, CDR2 SYDVKM. V was pared by 5 bases and J by 8 bases, with 5 bases of the junction left unmatched. The CDR3 totals 14 residues. Written as DNA, the CDR3 is TGTGCCAGCAGTGCTGACAGGGGGCGAGAAAAACTGTTTTTT. Residues: CASSADRGREKLFF.

This chain joins TRBV19 and TRBJ1-1; 8 nucleotides align to TRBD1. CDR3 length equals 15 residues. Germline V gene lookup returns CDR1 LNHDA and CDR2 SQIVND (reference sequence). After removal of 4 bases from V and 5 bases from J, the junction contained 9 bases not matched to a gene. The CDR3 nucleotides read TGTGCCAGTAGTACCCGGACAGGGTTAAAAACTGAAGCTTTCTTT. Its translation is CASSTRTGLKTEAFF.

The CDR3 protein is CASSQDSGTGNYGYTF. CDR3 in DNA: TGCGCCAGCAGCCAAGATTCCGGGACAGGGAACTATGGCTACACCTTC. V and J are TRBV4-1 and TRBJ1-2; 9 bases are shared with TRBD1. Germline CDR1 MGHRA, CDR2 YSYEKL. The CDR3 covers 16 residues. The V and J ends lost 0 bases and 2 bases, in that order; junction bases with no gene match: 4.

V and J are TRBV2 and TRBJ2-1, with 11 bases that match TRBD2. Trimming cost V 5 bases and J 12 bases; bases outside gene matches: 3. CDR3 size: 12 residues. In germline, CDR1 is SNHLY, CDR2 FYNNEI. The CDR3: CASSFLAGGQFF. The CDR3 DNA is TGTGCCAGCAGTTTTCTAGCGGGGGGGCAGTTCTTC. Full variable domain (rest looked up from reference TRBV2 and TRBJ2-1): EPEVTQTPSHQVTQMGQEVILRCVPISNHLYFYWYRQILGQKVEFLVSFYNNEISEKSEIFDDQFSVERPDGSNFTLKIRSTKLEDSAMYFCASSFLAGGQFFGPGTRLTVL.

The V call is TRBV27, the J call TRBJ1-4; 7 nucleotides match TRBD1. J gave up 5 bases and V 5 bases, and 8 bases lay outside the gene matches. This CDR3 has 15 amino acids. In germline, CDR1 is MNHEY, CDR2 SMNVEV (reference sequence). The CDR3 bases are TGTGCCAGCAGTCCCCGGGGACAGTTCAATGAAAAACTGTTTTTT. Translation gives CASSPRGQFNEKLFF.

The chain recombines TRBV5-6 with TRBJ1-5; D remains ambiguous. V was pared by 4 bases and J by 2 bases, with 19 bases between. This CDR3 contains 17 residues. Germline CDR1 SGHDT, CDR2 YYEEEE. In nucleotides, the CDR3 is TGTGCCAGCAGCCAATACTCCGGGATTACAGGCAATCAGCCCCAGCATTTT. This codes for CASSQYSGITGNQPQHF. The complete variable domain, with remaining parts taken from reference TRBV5-6 and TRBJ1-5, reads DAGVTQSPTHLIKTRGQQVTLRCSPKSGHDTVSWYQQALGQGPQFIFQYYEEEERQRGNFPDRFSGHQFPNYSSELNVNALLLGDSALYLCASSQYSGITGNQPQHFGDGTRLSIL.

The chain couples TRBV2 to TRBJ1-5; D not certain. The ends were cut back, 3 bases at V and 2 bases at J, with 8 bases in the middle. This CDR3 has 14 amino acids. Looked up from germline, CDR1 is SNHLY and CDR2 is FYNNEI. CDR3 nucleotides: TGTGCCAGCAGTGACTACCCCCGCAATCAGCCCCAGCATTTT. It encodes CASSDYPRNQPQHF.